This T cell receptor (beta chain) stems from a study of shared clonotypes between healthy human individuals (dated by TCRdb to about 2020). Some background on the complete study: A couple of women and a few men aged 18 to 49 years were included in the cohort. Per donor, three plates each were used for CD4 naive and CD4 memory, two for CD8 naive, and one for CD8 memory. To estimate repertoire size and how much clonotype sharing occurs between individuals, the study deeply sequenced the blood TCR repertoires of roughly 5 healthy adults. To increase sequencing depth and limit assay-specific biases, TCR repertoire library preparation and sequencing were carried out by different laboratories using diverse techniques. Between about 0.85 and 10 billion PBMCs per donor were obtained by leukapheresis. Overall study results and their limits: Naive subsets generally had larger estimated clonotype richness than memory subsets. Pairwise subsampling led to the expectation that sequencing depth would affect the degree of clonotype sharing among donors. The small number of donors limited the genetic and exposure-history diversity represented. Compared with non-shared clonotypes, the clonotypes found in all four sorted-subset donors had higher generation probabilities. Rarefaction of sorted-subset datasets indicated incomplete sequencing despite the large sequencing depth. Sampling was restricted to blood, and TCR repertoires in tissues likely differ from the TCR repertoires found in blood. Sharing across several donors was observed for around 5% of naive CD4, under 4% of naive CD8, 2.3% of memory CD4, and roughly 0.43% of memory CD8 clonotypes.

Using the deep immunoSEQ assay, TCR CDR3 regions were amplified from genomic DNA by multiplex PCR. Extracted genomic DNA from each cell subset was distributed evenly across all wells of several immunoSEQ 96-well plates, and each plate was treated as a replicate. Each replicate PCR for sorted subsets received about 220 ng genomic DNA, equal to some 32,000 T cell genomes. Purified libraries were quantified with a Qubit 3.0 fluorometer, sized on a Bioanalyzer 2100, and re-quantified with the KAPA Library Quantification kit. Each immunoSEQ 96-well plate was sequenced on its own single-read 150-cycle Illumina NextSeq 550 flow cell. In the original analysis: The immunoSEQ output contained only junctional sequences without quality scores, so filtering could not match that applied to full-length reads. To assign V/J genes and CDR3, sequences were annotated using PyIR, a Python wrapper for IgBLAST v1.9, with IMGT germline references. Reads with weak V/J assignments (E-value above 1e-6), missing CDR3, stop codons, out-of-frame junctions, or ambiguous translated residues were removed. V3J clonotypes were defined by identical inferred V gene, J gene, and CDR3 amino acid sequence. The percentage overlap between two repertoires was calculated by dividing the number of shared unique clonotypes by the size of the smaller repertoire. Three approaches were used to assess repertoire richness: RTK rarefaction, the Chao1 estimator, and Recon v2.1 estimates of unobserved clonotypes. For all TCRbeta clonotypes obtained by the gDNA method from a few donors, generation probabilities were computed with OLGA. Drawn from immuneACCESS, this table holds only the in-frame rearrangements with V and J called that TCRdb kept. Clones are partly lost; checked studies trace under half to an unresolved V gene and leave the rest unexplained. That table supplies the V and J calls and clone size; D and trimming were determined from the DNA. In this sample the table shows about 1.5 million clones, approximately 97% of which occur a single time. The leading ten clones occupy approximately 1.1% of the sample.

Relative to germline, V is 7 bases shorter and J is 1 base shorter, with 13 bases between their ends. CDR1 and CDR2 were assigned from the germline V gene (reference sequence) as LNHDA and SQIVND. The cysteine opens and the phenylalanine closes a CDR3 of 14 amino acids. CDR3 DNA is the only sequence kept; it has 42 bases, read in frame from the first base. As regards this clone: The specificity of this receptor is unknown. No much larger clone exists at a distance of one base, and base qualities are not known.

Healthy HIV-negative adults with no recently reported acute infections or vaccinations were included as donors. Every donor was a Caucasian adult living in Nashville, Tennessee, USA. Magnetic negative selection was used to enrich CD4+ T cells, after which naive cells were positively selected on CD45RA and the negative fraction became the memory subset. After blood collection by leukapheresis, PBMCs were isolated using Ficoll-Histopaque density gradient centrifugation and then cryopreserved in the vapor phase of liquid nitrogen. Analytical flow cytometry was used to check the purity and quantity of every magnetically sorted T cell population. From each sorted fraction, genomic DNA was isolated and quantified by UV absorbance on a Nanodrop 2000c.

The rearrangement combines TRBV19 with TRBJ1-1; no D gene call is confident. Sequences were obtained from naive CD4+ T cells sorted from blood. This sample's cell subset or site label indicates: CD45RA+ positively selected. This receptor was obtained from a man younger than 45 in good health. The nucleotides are TGTGCCAGTAAGATGTCGGGCTGGAACACTGAAGCTTTCTTT. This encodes CASKMSGWNTEAFF.